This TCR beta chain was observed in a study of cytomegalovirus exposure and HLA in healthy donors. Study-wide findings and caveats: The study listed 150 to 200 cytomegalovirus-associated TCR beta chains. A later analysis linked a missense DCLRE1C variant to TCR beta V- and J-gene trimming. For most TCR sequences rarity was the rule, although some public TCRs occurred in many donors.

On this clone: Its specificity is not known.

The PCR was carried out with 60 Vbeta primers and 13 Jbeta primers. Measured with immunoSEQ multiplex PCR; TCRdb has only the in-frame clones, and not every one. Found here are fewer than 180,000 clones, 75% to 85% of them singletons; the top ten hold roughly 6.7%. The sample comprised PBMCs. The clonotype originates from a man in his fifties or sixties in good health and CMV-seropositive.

DNA for the CDR3: TGTGCCACCAGTAAGGGACTAGCCAGGGGGGATACGCAGTATTTT. Protein: CATSKGLARGDTQYF. The chain joins TRBV15 to TRBJ2-3; 9 positions agree with TRBD2. This CDR3 comprises 15 residues. V shed 6 bases, J shed 6 bases, and the junction held 10 bases outside the gene matches. Germline lookup yields CDR1 LNHNV and CDR2 YYDKDF (reference sequence).